Following are 8 T cell receptor beta chains from one sample sequenced in a study of control samples from healthy donors and cancer patients. Repertoires were generated with immunoSEQ multiplex PCR, while TCRdb's copy carries only in-frame clones and drops some. The sample yields about 51,000 clones, over 85% seen once. Sequences were obtained from PBMCs. Receptors originate from a man in his forties or fifties with colorectal cancer.

J is TRBJ1-1 and V is TRBV19; D perhaps matches TRBD1 (5 bases). The V gene lost 6 bases and the J gene lost 1 base, with 12 bases spanning the gap. There are 14 residues in the CDR3. The V gene's germline CDR1 is LNHDA and CDR2 SQIVND (reference sequence). The DNA of the CDR3 is TGTGCCAGTAGCCCGGTAGGGGAGAACACTGAAGCTTTCTTT. Protein product: CASSPVGENTEAFF.

V gene TRBV7-8 combines with J gene TRBJ2-7, with D possibly being TRBD2 (5 bases). The germline V gene encodes CDR1 SGHVS and CDR2 FQNEAQ. Trimming shortened V by 3 bases and J by 0 bases, and 9 bases separated the two germline ends. CDR3 length equals 14 residues. The CDR3 is CASSFEGSSYEQYF. As DNA, the CDR3 is TGTGCCAGCAGCTTCGAAGGGAGCTCCTACGAGCAGTACTTC.

The chain has TRBV7-9 and TRBJ2-1; possibly TRBD2 for D (5 bases). V shed 1 base and J shed 14 bases, with 9 bases lying between them. The CDR3 has 11 amino acids. CDR1 SEHNR and CDR2 FQNEAQ come from the germline V gene (reference sequence). The chain's CDR3 is CASSLGTAKFF. The CDR3, as DNA: TGTGCCAGCAGCTTAGGGACTGCGAAGTTCTTC.

The chain joins TRBV2 to TRBJ2-5; unclear D gene. CDR1 is SNHLY and CDR2 is FYNNEI in the germline V gene. There are 12 residues in the CDR3. The ends were cut back, 7 bases at V and 4 bases at J, with 10 bases in the middle. The CDR3 protein is CASNKKLETQYF. Written as DNA, the CDR3 is TGTGCCAGCAACAAGAAATTAGAGACCCAGTACTTC.

DNA for the CDR3: TGTGCCAGTAGTGGGACCGGAGGCAATCAGCCCCAGCATTTT. Residues: CASSGTGGNQPQHF. The V gene is TRBV19, the J gene TRBJ1-5; D perhaps matches TRBD1 (5 bases). Germline V gene lookup returns CDR1 LNHDA and CDR2 SQIVND (reference sequence). There are 14 residues in the CDR3. With 5 bases removed from V and 2 bases from J, the gap between germline ends came to 10 bases.

The chain employs TRBV3-1 (or the pseudogene TRBV3-2) and TRBJ2-7; D possibly corresponds to TRBD1 (6 bases). The length of the CDR3 is 14 residues. The V end lost 4 bases, the J end lost 4 bases, and 14 bases lay between the germline ends. In germline, CDR1 is LGHDT, CDR2 YNNKEL (reference sequence). The CDR3 nucleotides are TGTGCCAGCAGCCTACAGGGTTTTGTATACGAGCAGTACTTC. This translates into CASSLQGFVYEQYF.

In nucleotides, the CDR3 is TGCAGCGTACAACAGGGGGCTTTTGAAAAACTGTTTTTT. Residues: CSVQQGAFEKLFF. The chain couples TRBV29-1 to TRBJ1-4; 9 bases align to TRBD1. The ends lost 6 bases at V and 7 bases at J; junction bases unmatched: 6. This CDR3 is built from 13 residues. From germline, CDR1 is SQVTM and CDR2 ANQGSEA.

V gene TRBV4-3 combines with J gene TRBJ2-7, with unresolved D. The CDR3 is 15 amino acids. Germline V gene sequence: CDR1 LGHNA, CDR2 YSLEER. Trimming left V 0 bases short and J 2 bases short, with 11 bases between. Here the CDR3 reads CASSQDRSITYEQYF. Written as DNA, the CDR3 is TGCGCCAGCAGCCAAGATCGGTCCATTACCTACGAGCAGTACTTC.